Below are 27 T cell receptor beta chains sequenced from a single sample in a study of shared clonotypes between healthy human individuals. Data came from immunoSEQ multiplex PCR; TCRdb stores just in-frame clones and leaves some out. The sample includes about 2 million clones, roughly 96% of them seen just once. The source material was naive CD4+ T cells sorted from blood. The subset is: CD45RA+ positively selected. The receptors originated from a man aged 18 to 30 in good health.

The chain uses TRBV5-1 and TRBJ2-4; no clear D. The CDR3 is 15 residues long. Trimming removed 3 bases at V and 7 bases at J, with 17 bases between. Germline assignment: CDR1 SGHRS and CDR2 YFSETQ. CDR3 bases: TGCGCCAGCAGCTACGGCCACTCCTACGGGAACATTCAGTACTTC. Encoded protein: CASSYGHSYGNIQYF. The whole variable domain, remainder taken from reference TRBV5-1 and TRBJ2-4, is KAGVTQTPRYLIKTRGQQVTLSCSPISGHRSVSWYQQTPGQGLQFLFEYFSETQRNKGNFPGRFSGRQFSNSRSEMNVSTLELGDSALYLCASSYGHSYGNIQYFGAGTRLSVL.

V gene TRBV10-3 combines with J gene TRBJ2-3; 13 bases line up with TRBD2. In germline, CDR1 is ENHRY, CDR2 SYGVKD. The CDR3 spans 16 residues. Trimming at V came to 6 bases and at J to 2 bases, leaving 5 bases not matched to a gene. This CDR3 is CAISSGTSGTTDTQYF. CDR3 DNA sequence: TGTGCCATCAGCTCCGGGACTAGCGGGACCACAGATACGCAGTATTTT.

The gene calls are TRBV10-1 and TRBJ1-2; D is unresolved. V lost 2 bases to trimming and J lost 5 bases, with 6 bases between them. This CDR3 is built from 12 residues. CDR1 and CDR2 (germline): WNHNN, SYGVQD (reference sequence). Here the CDR3 DNA reads TGCGCCAGCAGTGAGGTGGGTTATGGCTACACCTTC. This gives the protein CASSEVGYGYTF.

CDR3 sequence (DNA): TGTGCCAGCAACAGTTACCTAACAGGCCTCTCCTACGAGCAGTACTTC. This codes for CASNSYLTGLSYEQYF. The chain carries TRBV6-6 and TRBJ2-7, with D perhaps TRBD1 (5 bases). With 7 bases removed from V and 0 bases from J, the gap between germline ends came to 19 bases. From germline, CDR1 is MNHNY and CDR2 SVGAGI (reference sequence). This CDR3 region has 16 residues.

This clone has a handful of counts. This chain links TRBV10-3 with TRBJ2-1; TRBD1 matches at 9 bases. From germline, CDR1 is ENHRY and CDR2 SYGVKD. The V segment lost 6 bases and the J segment 4 bases; nucleotides outside the gene matches: 4. The CDR3 sequence is 14 residues long. CDR3 nucleotide sequence: TGTGCCATCAGGGGACAGGGAGGTTACAATGAGCAGTTCTTC. Translated: CAIRGQGGYNEQFF.

The V call is TRBV4-1, the J call TRBJ1-2; D is possibly TRBD1 (5 bases). CDR1 and CDR2 (germline): MGHRA, YSYEKL. This CDR3 contains 14 residues. The V end lost 4 bases, the J end lost 4 bases, and 13 bases lay between the germline ends. The CDR3 protein is CASSRGAALYGYTF. CDR3 in DNA: TGCGCCAGCAGCCGAGGGGCGGCCCTCTATGGCTACACCTTC.

This clone occurred once. V is TRBV2 and J is TRBJ2-1, with TRBD2 matching 7 bases. Germline CDR1 is SNHLY and CDR2 is FYNNEI. The CDR3 spans 14 residues. V lost 4 bases, J lost 3 bases, and 3 bases stayed unmatched. CDR3 loop: CASSGLALYNEQFF. The CDR3, as DNA: TGTGCCAGCAGTGGACTAGCCCTCTACAATGAGCAGTTCTTC.

The chain employs TRBV6-4 and TRBJ1-4; D is undetermined. CDR3 length: 15 residues. V was trimmed by 4 bases and J by 1 base, leaving 10 bases between them. CDR1 and CDR2 from the germline V gene are MRHNA and SNTAGT. In DNA form, the CDR3 reads TGTGCCAGCAGTGCGGGTGTCGGAACTAATGAAAAACTGTTTTTT. Protein: CASSAGVGTNEKLFF.

A few counts support this clone. This sample also contains other DNA sequences that code for the same CDR3. The rearrangement uses TRBV30 and TRBJ1-1; D gene unclear. Germline V gene sequence: CDR1 GTSNPN, CDR2 SVGIG (reference sequence). V dropped 1 base and J dropped 8 bases, with 8 bases sitting between them. This CDR3 has 11 amino acids. CDR3 coding DNA: TGTGCCTGGAGTGGGAGAGACGAAGCTTTCTTT. Protein: CAWSGRDEAFF. Full variable domain (remainder filled in from reference TRBV30 and TRBJ1-1): SQTIHQWPATLVQPVGSPLSLECTVEGTSNPNLYWYRQAAGRGLQLLFYSVGIGQISSEVPQNLSASRPQDRQFILSSKKLLLSDSGFYLCAWSGRDEAFFGQGTRLTVV.

The rearrangement joins TRBV27 to TRBJ1-1, with 7 bases fitting TRBD1. The CDR3 consists of 15 residues. V shed 3 bases, J shed 0 bases, and the junction held 4 bases outside the gene matches. The germline gives CDR1 MNHEY, CDR2 SMNVEV (reference sequence). CDR3 in amino acids: CASSLGQLMNTEAFF. The DNA of the CDR3 is TGTGCCAGCAGTTTGGGACAGCTCATGAACACTGAAGCTTTCTTT.

The chain recombines TRBV6-5 with TRBJ2-5, with D tentatively TRBD1 or TRBD2 (5 bases each). The CDR3 covers 13 residues. The V gene's germline CDR1 is MNHEY and CDR2 SVGAGI. V lost 10 bases, J lost 2 bases, and 14 bases lay in between. The CDR3 is CAKMGRIQETQYF. CDR3 nucleotides: TGTGCCAAGATGGGACGTATTCAAGAGACCCAGTACTTC.

The rearrangement uses TRBV5-6 and TRBJ2-7, with D perhaps matching TRBD1 or TRBD2 (5 bases each). Germline V CDR1 and CDR2: SGHDT, YYEEEE. CDR3 length equals 17 residues. V lost 3 bases, J lost 11 bases, and 30 bases lay in between. In DNA, the CDR3 is TGTGCCAGCAGCTCTACCCGCGAGGGGTCCTATGCTCGTTATGAGTACTTC. The encoded protein is CASSSTREGSYARYEYF.

This clone appeared once. A junction boundary mismatches the germline segment, possibly from a read error. The V and J genes are TRBV7-7 and TRBJ2-7; a possible D gene is TRBD1 (5 bases). Per the germline V gene, CDR1 is SSHAT and CDR2 is FNYEAQ (reference sequence). CDR3 length: 13 amino acids. The DNA of the CDR3 is TGTGCTAGCAGCTCCTCCCCGACAGACGAGCAGTACTTC. Translating gives CASSSSPTDEQYF.

The J gene is TRBJ1-2, the V gene TRBV19, with D uncertain. Trimming shortened V by 3 bases and J by 6 bases, and 5 bases separated the two germline ends. The CDR3 has 11 amino acids. Germline-derived CDR1 and CDR2 are LNHDA and SQIVND (reference sequence). For the CDR3, the DNA is TGTGCCAGTAGTATTCTCGATGGCTACACCTTC. It specifies CASSILDGYTF.

The chain has TRBV6-1 and TRBJ2-2; D not resolved. V lost 1 base, J lost 1 base, and 1 base lay in between. Per the germline V gene, CDR1 is MNHNS and CDR2 is SASEGT. This CDR3 region has 13 residues. The CDR3 loop is CASSEENTGELFF. Here the CDR3 DNA reads TGTGCCAGCAGTGAAGAGAACACCGGGGAGCTGTTTTTT.

The chain links TRBV5-4 to TRBJ2-5, with TRBD2 matching 8 bases. From germline, CDR1 is SGHNT and CDR2 YYREEE (reference sequence). This CDR3 spans 16 amino acids. The V segment lost 0 bases and the J segment 5 bases; nucleotides outside the gene matches: 9. DNA of the CDR3: TGTGCCAGCAGCTTGGCCGGGACTAGGAGTAGCGAGACCCAGTACTTC. Protein sequence: CASSLAGTRSSETQYF. The whole variable domain, filled in from reference TRBV5-4 and TRBJ2-5, reads ETGVTQSPTHLIKTRGQQVTLRCSSQSGHNTVSWYQQALGQGPQFIFQYYREEENGRGNFPPRFSGLQFPNYSSELNVNALELDDSALYLCASSLAGTRSSETQYFGPGTRLLVL.

V usage is TRBV6-5 and J usage is TRBJ2-5; D possibly matches TRBD1 or TRBD2 (5 bases each). This CDR3 is 15 amino acids long. Germline lookup yields CDR1 MNHEY and CDR2 SVGAGI. The V gene lost 3 bases and the J gene lost 5 bases, with 16 bases spanning the gap. In DNA form, the CDR3 reads TGTGCCAGCAGTTATCGTTGGGGCCCGGGGGAGACCCAGTACTTC. Translation: CASSYRWGPGETQYF.

This clone appeared a single time. The chain couples TRBV18 to TRBJ1-3, with D possibly matching TRBD1 (5 bases). The germline V gene encodes CDR1 KGHSH and CDR2 LQKENI. The length of the CDR3 is 16 residues. Trimming removed 3 bases from V and 0 bases from J, with 12 bases in between. CDR3 in amino acids: CASSPTQGPSGNTIYF. The CDR3 nucleotides are TGTGCCAGCTCACCTACCCAGGGACCCTCTGGAAACACCATATATTTT.

The rearrangement links TRBV5-1 to TRBJ2-1; no definite D call. Germline CDR1 and CDR2: SGHRS and YFSETQ. Trimming removed 2 bases from V and 6 bases from J, with 12 bases in between. This CDR3 region has 14 residues. This CDR3 reads CASSLEDPLNEQFF. The DNA of the CDR3 is TGCGCCAGCAGCTTAGAGGACCCTCTCAATGAGCAGTTCTTC.

The gene calls are TRBV6-1 and TRBJ1-1; the match to TRBD1 covers 10 bases. V lost 10 bases, J lost 5 bases, and 10 bases stayed unmatched. This CDR3 contains 14 residues. The germline gives CDR1 MNHNS, CDR2 SASEGT. The CDR3 reads CATRQGAQVTEAFF. CDR3 bases: TGTGCCACCAGACAGGGGGCGCAGGTTACTGAAGCTTTCTTT.

The CDR3 bases are TGTGCCAGCAGTGACTGGCTAGCGGTGAGCACAGATACGCAGTATTTT. As protein: CASSDWLAVSTDTQYF. The rearrangement uses TRBV2 and TRBJ2-3; 7 bases align to TRBD2. In germline, CDR1 is SNHLY, CDR2 FYNNEI. V shed 3 bases and J 0 bases; nucleotides not matched to a gene: 6. CDR3 length: 16 amino acids.

The chain has TRBV29-1 and TRBJ2-7; D might be TRBD2 (6 bases). Trimming removed 5 bases from V and 0 bases from J, with 17 bases in between. The CDR3 contains 15 residues. CDR1 is SQVTM and CDR2 is ANQGSEA in the germline V gene. In DNA form, the CDR3 reads TGCAGCGTTCGGACCCCGGGGCGGGGCTCCTACGAGCAGTACTTC. Its protein product is CSVRTPGRGSYEQYF.

DNA for the CDR3: TGTGCCAGCAGAAATCGACAGGGATACCTTGAGCAGTTCTTC. It translates to CASRNRQGYLEQFF. The chain has TRBV27 and TRBJ2-1; 7 positions agree with TRBD1. Losses at the gene ends were 6 bases for V and 9 bases for J; bases not matched to a gene: 11. The CDR3 is 14 residues long. Germline V gives CDR1 MNHEY, CDR2 SMNVEV (reference sequence).

The chain has TRBV27 and TRBJ1-2, with TRBD1 as a possible D gene (5 bases). CDR1 and CDR2 from the germline V gene are MNHEY and SMNVEV (reference sequence). The length of the CDR3 is 15 residues. V shed 5 bases and J shed 0 bases, with 13 bases lying between them. The CDR3 DNA sequence: TGTGCCAGCAGTAGCCGACAGCGAGCTAACTATGGCTACACCTTC. Translating gives CASSSRQRANYGYTF.

J is TRBJ2-1 and V is TRBV7-8; D not resolved. Germline lookup yields CDR1 SGHVS and CDR2 FQNEAQ. This CDR3 has 15 amino acids. V was trimmed by 1 base and J by 2 bases, leaving 9 bases between them. CDR3 sequence: CASSLVGGAYNEQFF. The CDR3 DNA reads TGTGCCAGCAGCTTAGTAGGTGGGGCCTACAATGAGCAGTTCTTC.

The chain employs TRBV19 and TRBJ1-6; D unresolved. From germline, CDR1 is LNHDA and CDR2 SQIVND (reference sequence). V lost 4 bases, J lost 9 bases, and 10 bases lay in between. There are 13 residues in the CDR3. This CDR3 reads CASSTPEGSPLHF. The CDR3 DNA follows: TGTGCCAGTAGTACCCCTGAGGGTTCACCCCTCCACTTT.

V gene TRBV6-6 combines with J gene TRBJ1-1; TRBD1 matches at 9 bases. From germline, CDR1 is MNHNY and CDR2 SVGAGI (reference sequence). The CDR3 totals 15 residues. Trimming removed 4 bases from V and 1 base from J; junction bases left unmatched: 4. DNA of the CDR3: TGTGCCAGCAGTTGGGACAGGGCCTCGAACACTGAAGCTTTCTTT. It specifies CASSWDRASNTEAFF.